This T cell receptor (beta chain) derives from a study of blood T cell repertoires in COVID-19. Study summary: T cells, B-cell-depleted T cells, or PBMCs supplied cDNA or gDNA.

Recruitment covered about 25 US areas and drew participants whose ages spanned roughly 18 to 95 years. The authors' processing: Reference gene primer amplification in the assay estimated nucleated cell counts. Clones were read by immunoSEQ multiplex PCR, and TCRdb kept only the in-frame ones, dropping some. The V and J calls and clone size were taken over from that table, and D and trimming were inferred from the DNA. The sample carries 80,000 to 130,000 clones, 65% to 90% recorded once. The sample comprised PBMCs or T cells enriched from blood (not recorded which). This TCR was sampled from a woman in her fifties or sixties who had recovered from COVID-19.

This chain's CDR3 is CASSLVPQIRNEQFF. The CDR3, as DNA: TGTGCCAGCAGCTTAGTGCCACAAATCCGAAATGAGCAGTTCTTC. V gene TRBV11-2 combines with J gene TRBJ2-1; D unclear. CDR1 and CDR2 (germline): SGHAT, FQNNGV. The V end lost 1 base, the J end lost 7 bases, and 14 bases lay between the germline ends. The CDR3 has 15 residues.